The next 3 T cell receptor beta chains were all read from a single sample in a study of PD-L1 blockade in urothelial cancer. The time point here: pretreatment peripheral blood. TCRdb's table, derived via immunoSEQ multiplex PCR, lists solely in-frame clones and lacks some. The repertoire holds 60,000 to 70,000 clones, with around 81% as singletons. The source was PBMCs, collected around atezolizumab (anti-PD-L1) treatment. The receptors come from a man aged 65 to 79 with urothelial cancer.

By frequency in the sample, this clone is medium-sized. This chain connects TRBV28 to TRBJ2-6; no firm D call. Looked up from germline, CDR1 is MDHEN and CDR2 is SYDVKM. Trimming stripped 5 bases from V and 1 base from J, with 9 bases between. This CDR3 region has 15 residues. CDR3 nucleotides: TGTGCCAGCAGTGACTTTCTTTCTGGGGCCAACGTCCTGACTTTC. It specifies CASSDFLSGANVLTF.

The chain links TRBV10-1 to TRBJ2-6; possibly TRBD1 for D (6 bases). This CDR3 is built from 16 residues. V was trimmed by 0 bases and J by 3 bases, leaving 9 bases between them. Germline CDR1 is WNHNN and CDR2 is SYGVQD (reference sequence). The CDR3 coding sequence is TGCGCCAGCAGTGAGTCTAAGGGGGTTGGGGCCAACGTCCTGACTTTC. Translating gives CASSESKGVGANVLTF.

This chain uses TRBV6-6 with TRBJ1-1; D unclear. CDR3 length: 13 residues. Germline CDR1 is MNHNY and CDR2 is SVGAGI (reference sequence). The ends were cut back, 11 bases at V and 3 bases at J, with 16 bases in the middle. CDR3 in amino acids: CACHRVYDTEAFF. In nucleotides, the CDR3 is TGTGCCTGCCACAGAGTTTATGACACTGAAGCTTTCTTT.